The T cell receptor beta chain under discussion was sequenced for a study of cytomegalovirus exposure and HLA in healthy donors. A multiplex PCR was run with 60 Vbeta primers and 13 Jbeta primers. TCRdb's copy holds only in-frame clones and misses some; the assay was immunoSEQ multiplex PCR. The sample includes fewer than 200,000 clones. Study-wide points: Follow-up analysis later connected one missense variant in DCLRE1C with trimming of TCR beta V- and J-genes. The Asian-associated ancestry cluster reportedly had fewer N-insertions than the approximately 670-donor mean in a later analysis.

A note on this clone: Its matching antigen is unknown.

Germline V gene lookup returns CDR1 ENHRY and CDR2 SYGVKD. V shed 6 bases and J shed 4 bases, with 16 bases lying between them. The CDR3 spans 14 residues. The sequenced sample was PBMCs. The TCR comes from a young man in good health and CMV-seronegative. The chain links TRBV10-3 to TRBJ2-7, with D possibly TRBD2 on 6 matching bases. This CDR3 is CAISSREETYEQYF. CDR3 coding DNA: TGTGCCATCAGCAGCAGGGAGGAAACTTACGAGCAGTACTTC.